A single sample gave rise to the 17 T cell receptor beta chains below, sequenced in a study of T cell responses to AZD1222 COVID-19 vaccine. Clones were sequenced by immunoSEQ multiplex PCR, and TCRdb holds only the in-frame ones, with some missing. The sample lists 100,000 to 150,000 clones; around 83% were seen once. The sequences come from peripheral blood, collected on day 0 of AZD1222 vaccination. The receptors stem from an adult in good health.

This sequence joins TRBV2 and TRBJ2-5; D may be TRBD2 (5 bases). Trimming removed 8 bases from V and 4 bases from J, with 14 bases in between. Germline loops: CDR1 SNHLY, CDR2 FYNNEI. The CDR3 has 13 amino acids. CDR3 nucleotides: TGTGCCAGCCGACCGGGGTTTGCAGAGACCCAGTACTTC. Protein product: CASRPGFAETQYF.

This clone has only one observation. CDR3 nucleotide sequence: TGTGCCAGCAGTTTATCGGGCGGCCCCTATGGCTACACCTTC. Protein product: CASSLSGGPYGYTF. This chain connects TRBV28 to TRBJ1-2; D ambiguous. Trimming cost V 1 base and J 4 bases, with 10 bases left between them. This CDR3 is built from 14 residues. Germline lookup yields CDR1 MDHEN and CDR2 SYDVKM.

V gene TRBV13 combines with J gene TRBJ2-1; 7 nucleotides line up with TRBD2. The germline CDR1 and CDR2 sequences are PRHDT and FYEKMQ (reference sequence). The CDR3 extends over 14 amino acids. Germline trimming cut 9 bases from V and 4 bases from J; bases unmatched to any gene: 9. The CDR3 is CASGGGRRYNEQFF. As DNA, the CDR3 is TGTGCCAGTGGCGGCGGGAGAAGGTACAATGAGCAGTTCTTC.

V gene TRBV18 combines with J gene TRBJ1-3, with D hard to call. Per germline, CDR1 KGHSH and CDR2 LQKENI. There are 15 residues in the CDR3. V was shortened by 4 bases and J by 0 bases, with 10 bases between the two germline ends. Here the CDR3 DNA reads TGTGCCAGCTCACGAAGTCGGATCTCTGGAAACACCATATATTTT. Protein product: CASSRSRISGNTIYF.

This chain connects TRBV24-1 to TRBJ2-2; maybe TRBD1 (5 bases). The V and J ends lost 5 bases and 3 bases respectively, with 9 bases between them. CDR3 length equals 14 residues. Germline values: CDR1 KGHDR, CDR2 SFDVKD. CDR3 amino acids: CATSVSRDTGELFF. The CDR3 coding sequence is TGTGCCACCAGTGTATCCAGGGACACCGGGGAGCTGTTTTTT.

The V call is TRBV4-1, the J call TRBJ1-3; 8 nucleotides agree with TRBD1. CDR3 length: 15 amino acids. CDR1 and CDR2 from the germline V gene are MGHRA and YSYEKL. V lost 3 bases and J lost 2; bases outside the gene matches: 3. The CDR3 sequence: CASSQYRGAGNTIYF. CDR3 DNA sequence: TGCGCCAGCAGCCAGTACAGGGGGGCTGGAAACACCATATATTTT.

CDR3 region: CASSQGGATGNTIYF. Here the CDR3 DNA reads TGTGCCAGCAGCCAAGGAGGGGCAACTGGAAACACCATATATTTT. The chain employs TRBV3-1 (or the pseudogene TRBV3-2) and TRBJ1-3; a possible D gene is TRBD1 (5 bases). The CDR3 is made up of 15 amino acids. Looked up from germline, CDR1 is LGHDT and CDR2 is YNNKEL (reference sequence). Trimming took 1 base from V and 2 from J, leaving 9 bases between them.

This clone has a count of ten or more. This chain joins TRBV27 and TRBJ1-5; TRBD1 agrees at 8 bases. The V gene end was trimmed by 3 bases and the J gene end by 5 bases; junction bases not matched to a gene: 9. The V gene's germline CDR1 is MNHEY and CDR2 SMNVEV (reference sequence). The CDR3 is 16 amino acids. The CDR3 region is CASSFLDRAFDQPQHF. The DNA for the CDR3 is TGTGCCAGCAGTTTCTTGGACAGGGCTTTCGATCAGCCCCAGCATTTT.

V and J are TRBV19 and TRBJ2-2, with 14 bases that match TRBD2. Germline lookup yields CDR1 LNHDA and CDR2 SQIVND (reference sequence). V gave up 6 bases and J gave up 7 bases; unmatched junction bases: 16. The CDR3 consists of 19 residues. DNA for the CDR3: TGTGCCAGTAGCTCTGACGCCGGGACTAGCGGGAGTAGCGGCGGGGAGCTGTTTTTT. Translating gives CASSSDAGTSGSSGGELFF. The full variable domain, completed using reference TRBV19 and TRBJ2-2, is DGGITQSPKYLFRKEGQNVTLSCEQNLNHDAMYWYRQDPGQGLRLIYYSQIVNDFQKGDIAEGYSVSREKKESFPLTVTSAQKNPTAFYLCASSSDAGTSGSSGGELFFGEGSRLTVL.

CDR3 region: CASSLDQSATNEKLFF. The DNA for the CDR3 is TGTGCCAGCAGCTTAGATCAAAGTGCAACTAATGAAAAACTGTTTTTT. The V gene is TRBV11-2, the J gene TRBJ1-4; D not certain. Trimming pared 0 bases from V and 0 bases from J, leaving 8 bases between. The CDR3 runs 16 residues. From germline, CDR1 is SGHAT and CDR2 FQNNGV.

The V call is TRBV7-6, the J call TRBJ2-2; the D gene could be TRBD1 or TRBD2 (5 bases each). The V end lost 6 bases, the J end lost 2 bases, and 13 bases lay between the germline ends. The CDR3 loop spans 15 amino acids. Germline CDR1 and CDR2: SGHVS and FNYEAQ. CDR3 bases: TGTGCCAGCAGGTTTTCTGGGGGAAACACCGGGGAGCTGTTTTTT. The encoded protein is CASRFSGGNTGELFF.

The rearrangement uses TRBV5-1 and TRBJ1-4; TRBD1 matches 7 bases. Unmatched junction bases numbered 5, after V lost 4 bases and J lost 5 bases. This CDR3 spans 14 amino acids. Germline CDR1 is SGHRS and CDR2 is YFSETQ. CDR3 protein: CASSTGQTNEKLFF. The CDR3 bases are TGCGCCAGCAGCACGGGACAGACGAATGAAAAACTGTTTTTT.

This clone was seen a few times. The chain combines TRBV2 with TRBJ1-1, with D unclear. From germline, CDR1 is SNHLY and CDR2 FYNNEI. This CDR3 is 17 amino acids long. Trimming stripped 6 bases from V and 3 bases from J, with 23 bases between. This CDR3 reads CASSDFTGSSKDTEAFF. The CDR3 nucleotides are TGTGCCAGCAGCGATTTTACGGGATCTTCTAAGGACACTGAAGCTTTCTTT.

The chain carries TRBV4-3 and TRBJ1-1; the D is unclear. The V gene's germline CDR1 is LGHNA and CDR2 YSLEER. V was shortened by 2 bases and J by 0 bases, with 13 bases between the two germline ends. The CDR3 has 16 amino acids. DNA of the CDR3: TGCGCCAGCAGCCAATTTTTTGAGGGATTGAACACTGAAGCTTTCTTT. It encodes CASSQFFEGLNTEAFF.

The V call is TRBV6-5, the J call TRBJ1-2, with D unresolved. Trimming cost V 3 bases and J 4 bases, with 9 bases left between them. Looked up from germline, CDR1 is MNHEY and CDR2 is SVGAGI. The CDR3 spans 13 residues. DNA of the CDR3: TGTGCCAGCAGTTATAGTCGTACCTATGGCTACACCTTC. It is translated as CASSYSRTYGYTF.

This rearrangement joins TRBV7-9 to TRBJ2-7; D could derive from TRBD1 or TRBD2 (5 bases each). This CDR3 has 15 residues. Germline-derived CDR1 and CDR2 are SEHNR and FQNEAQ (reference sequence). With 4 bases removed from V and 2 bases from J, the gap between germline ends came to 15 bases. The CDR3 loop reads CASSSLGEITYEQYF. The CDR3 nucleotides read TGTGCCAGCAGCTCGTTGGGGGAAATTACCTACGAGCAGTACTTC.

The chain's CDR3 is CASSEFWGSGEQFF. In DNA form, the CDR3 reads TGTGCCAGCAGCGAATTCTGGGGGTCTGGTGAGCAGTTCTTC. The chain combines TRBV14 with TRBJ2-1; D may be TRBD1 or TRBD2 (5 bases each). V dropped 5 bases and J dropped 9 bases, with 17 bases sitting between them. Looked up from germline, CDR1 is SGHDN and CDR2 is FVKESK. This CDR3 spans 14 amino acids.